The 13 T cell receptor beta chains below all came from one sample that was sequenced in a study of blood T cell repertoires in COVID-19. Data came from immunoSEQ multiplex PCR; TCRdb stores just in-frame clones and leaves some out. This table has around 94,000 clones, 75% to 85% appearing once. The sequenced sample was peripheral blood. The receptors come from a human donor in a cohort sampled during active COVID-19.

The chain couples TRBV11-2 to TRBJ2-7; D might be TRBD1 (7 bases). V was pared by 1 base and J by 1 base, with 14 bases between. This CDR3 region has 16 residues. The V gene's germline CDR1 is SGHAT and CDR2 FQNNGV. The CDR3 DNA follows: TGTGCCAGCAGCTTAGTATCGACAGGGAGGTCCTACGAGCAGTACTTC. Its protein is CASSLVSTGRSYEQYF.

The chain carries TRBV3-1 (or the pseudogene TRBV3-2) and TRBJ1-6, with D unclear. This CDR3 comprises 16 residues. V was clipped by 4 bases and J by 0 bases, with 10 bases between them. From germline, CDR1 is LGHDT and CDR2 YNNKEL (reference sequence). For the CDR3, the DNA is TGTGCCAGCAGCCCTAGACGGAGCTCCTATAATTCACCCCTCCACTTT. This codes for CASSPRRSSYNSPLHF.

The chain recombines TRBV27 with TRBJ1-6; D is possibly TRBD1 (5 bases). CDR1 is MNHEY and CDR2 is SMNVEV in the germline V gene (reference sequence). The ends were cut back, 6 bases at V and 8 bases at J, with 26 bases in the middle. The CDR3 sequence is 18 residues long. CDR3 protein: CASSLRTPGLGGDSPLHF. As DNA, the CDR3 is TGTGCCAGCAGCTTGCGTACTCCAGGGCTTGGTGGGGATTCACCCCTCCACTTT.

The chain carries TRBV19 and TRBJ1-3; tentative D call: TRBD1 (6 bases). V shed 7 bases and J shed 2 bases, with 12 bases lying between them. Germline V CDR1 and CDR2: LNHDA, SQIVND (reference sequence). CDR3 size: 14 residues. As DNA, the CDR3 is TGTGCCAGTACCTCCAGGGGCGCTGGAAACACCATATATTTT. Protein product: CASTSRGAGNTIYF.

V is TRBV11-1 and J is TRBJ2-7; D gene uncertain. CDR3 length: 12 residues. Germline V gene lookup returns CDR1 SGHAT and CDR2 FQDESV (reference sequence). Trimming removed 4 bases from V and 7 bases from J, with 11 bases in between. In DNA form, the CDR3 reads TGTGCCAGCAGCTCTAGTCCGCGGGAGCAGTACTTC. Amino acid sequence: CASSSSPREQYF.

The chain joins TRBV28 to TRBJ2-5, with 13 bases fitting TRBD2. The V segment lost 6 bases and the J segment 4 bases; nucleotides outside the gene matches: 14. This CDR3 has 18 residues. The germline V gene has CDR1 MDHEN and CDR2 SYDVKM. The CDR3, as DNA: TGTGCCAGCAGCCGACCGGGACTAGCGGGAACCCGGGGAGAGACCCAGTACTTC. This encodes CASSRPGLAGTRGETQYF.

The chain has TRBV9 and TRBJ2-1, with a weak D call TRBD1 (5 bases). This CDR3 comprises 13 residues. Trimming left V 0 bases short and J 10 bases short, with 11 bases between. Germline lookup yields CDR1 SGDLS and CDR2 YYNGEE. In nucleotides, the CDR3 is TGTGCCAGCAGCGTAGGGGTCCAGGGCGAGCAGTTCTTC. Protein product: CASSVGVQGEQFF. Drawing the rest from reference TRBV9 and TRBJ2-1, the complete variable domain is DSGVTQTPKHLITATGQRVTLRCSPRSGDLSVYWYQQSLDQGLQFLIQYYNGEERAKGNILERFSAQQFPDLHSELNLSSLELGDSALYFCASSVGVQGEQFFGPGTRLTVL.

The rearrangement links TRBV30 to TRBJ2-5; 8 bases fit TRBD1. Germline CDR1 is GTSNPN and CDR2 is SVGIG (reference sequence). V dropped 4 bases and J dropped 4; count of bases not matched to a gene: 5. The CDR3 loop spans 13 amino acids. In DNA, the CDR3 is TGTGCCTGGAATGCCAGGGGGCTAGAGACCCAGTACTTC. Its translation is CAWNARGLETQYF.

The V call is TRBV6-5, the J call TRBJ2-7; 9 bases line up with TRBD1. Germline-derived CDR1 and CDR2 are MNHEY and SVGAGI. After removal of 6 bases from V and 2 bases from J, the junction contained 8 bases not matched to a gene. This CDR3 contains 15 residues. The CDR3 spells CASRAYRTGAYEQYF. For the CDR3, the DNA is TGTGCCAGCAGGGCCTACCGGACAGGGGCCTACGAGCAGTACTTC.

Written as DNA, the CDR3 is TGTGCCAGCAGCTTGGGACTAGCGGGAGGGGTGAGCTCCTACGAGCAGTACTTC. This codes for CASSLGLAGGVSSYEQYF. This sequence joins TRBV11-2 and TRBJ2-7, with 16 bases matching TRBD2. Germline CDR1 reads SGHAT; CDR2 reads FQNNGV. The CDR3 length is 18 residues. Germline trimming cut 3 bases from V and 0 bases from J; bases unmatched to any gene: 5. Full variable domain (rest looked up from reference TRBV11-2 and TRBJ2-7): EAGVAQSPRYKIIEKRQSVAFWCNPISGHATLYWYQQILGQGPKLLIQFQNNGVVDDSQLPKDRFSAERLKGVDSTLKIQPAKLEDSAVYLCASSLGLAGGVSSYEQYFGPGTRLTVT.

In this sample, this clone turned up once. The genes are TRBV30 and TRBJ2-5; 10 bases align to TRBD2. Germline CDR1 is GTSNPN and CDR2 is SVGIG (reference sequence). V shed 3 bases, J shed 2 bases, and the junction held 6 bases outside the gene matches. This CDR3 has 15 amino acids. The CDR3 DNA is TGTGCCTGGAGAGTAGCGGGGGGAAAACAAGAGACCCAGTACTTC. Translating it yields CAWRVAGGKQETQYF.

The chain employs TRBV28 and TRBJ1-2; the match to TRBD1 covers 7 bases. This CDR3 contains 16 residues. The germline V gene has CDR1 MDHEN and CDR2 SYDVKM. J gave up 4 bases and V 5 bases, and 13 bases lay outside the gene matches. The CDR3 spells CASSPGTAKPSYGYTF. As DNA, the CDR3 is TGTGCCAGCAGTCCCGGGACAGCAAAACCTAGCTATGGCTACACCTTC.

This rearrangement joins TRBV6-2 or TRBV6-3 to TRBJ2-7; 11 positions agree with TRBD2. V shed 3 bases, J shed 4 bases, and the junction held 14 bases outside the gene matches. CDR3 length: 18 amino acids. Germline assignment: CDR1 MNHEY and CDR2 SVGEGT. CDR3 sequence: CASSYVLVGLAVRYEQYF. The CDR3 DNA follows: TGTGCCAGCAGTTATGTTCTTGTGGGACTAGCGGTTCGGTACGAGCAGTACTTC.